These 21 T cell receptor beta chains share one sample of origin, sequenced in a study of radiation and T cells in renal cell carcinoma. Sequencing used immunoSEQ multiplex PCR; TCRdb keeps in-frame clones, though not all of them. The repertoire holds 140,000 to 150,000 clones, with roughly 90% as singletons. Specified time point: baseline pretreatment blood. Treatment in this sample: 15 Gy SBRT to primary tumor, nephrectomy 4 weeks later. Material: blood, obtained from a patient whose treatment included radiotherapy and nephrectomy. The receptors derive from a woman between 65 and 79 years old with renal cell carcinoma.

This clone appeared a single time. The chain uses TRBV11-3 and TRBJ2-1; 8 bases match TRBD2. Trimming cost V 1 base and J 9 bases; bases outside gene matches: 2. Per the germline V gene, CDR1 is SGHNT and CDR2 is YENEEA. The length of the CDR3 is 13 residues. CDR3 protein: CASSLAGGLEQFF. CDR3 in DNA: TGTGCCAGCAGCTTAGCGGGGGGGCTTGAGCAGTTCTTC.

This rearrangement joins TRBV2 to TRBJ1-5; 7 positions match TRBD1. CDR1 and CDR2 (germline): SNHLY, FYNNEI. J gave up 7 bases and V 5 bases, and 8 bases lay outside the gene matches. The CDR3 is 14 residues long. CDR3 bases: TGTGCCAGCAGTTACAGGGGCGCGCCCCAGCCCCAGCATTTT. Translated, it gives CASSYRGAPQPQHF. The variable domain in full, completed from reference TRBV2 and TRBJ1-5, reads EPEVTQTPSHQVTQMGQEVILRCVPISNHLYFYWYRQILGQKVEFLVSFYNNEISEKSEIFDDQFSVERPDGSNFTLKIRSTKLEDSAMYFCASSYRGAPQPQHFGDGTRLSIL.

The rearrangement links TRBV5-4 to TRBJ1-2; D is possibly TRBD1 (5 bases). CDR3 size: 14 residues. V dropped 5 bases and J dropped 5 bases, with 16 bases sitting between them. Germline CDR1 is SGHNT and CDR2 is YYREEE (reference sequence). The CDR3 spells CASRGFDRIYGYTF. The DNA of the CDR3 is TGTGCCAGCAGGGGATTCGACAGAATATATGGCTACACCTTC.

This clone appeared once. CDR3 nucleotide sequence: TGTGCCAGTAGTCGAGGACAGCCGTTCTACGAGCAGTACTTC. Residues: CASSRGQPFYEQYF. J is TRBJ2-7 and V is TRBV19; TRBD1 is a possible D gene (6 bases). CDR3 size: 14 residues. Germline V gene sequence: CDR1 LNHDA, CDR2 SQIVND (reference sequence). Trimming left V 5 bases short and J 3 bases short, with 14 bases between. The complete variable domain, with remaining parts taken from reference TRBV19 and TRBJ2-7, reads DGGITQSPKYLFRKEGQNVTLSCEQNLNHDAMYWYRQDPGQGLRLIYYSQIVNDFQKGDIAEGYSVSREKKESFPLTVTSAQKNPTAFYLCASSRGQPFYEQYFGPGTRLTVT.

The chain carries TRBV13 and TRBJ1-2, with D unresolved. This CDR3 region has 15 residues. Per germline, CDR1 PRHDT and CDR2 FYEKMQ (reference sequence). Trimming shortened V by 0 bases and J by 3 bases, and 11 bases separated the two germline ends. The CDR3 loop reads CASSLGDQADYGYTF. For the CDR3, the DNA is TGTGCCAGCAGCTTAGGCGACCAAGCAGACTATGGCTACACCTTC.

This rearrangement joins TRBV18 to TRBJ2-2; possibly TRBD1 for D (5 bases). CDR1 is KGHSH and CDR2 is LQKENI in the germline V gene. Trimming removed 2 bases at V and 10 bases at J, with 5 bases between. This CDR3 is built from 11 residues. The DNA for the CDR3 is TGTGCCAGCTCACCAGGACAGGAGCTGTTTTTT. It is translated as CASSPGQELFF.

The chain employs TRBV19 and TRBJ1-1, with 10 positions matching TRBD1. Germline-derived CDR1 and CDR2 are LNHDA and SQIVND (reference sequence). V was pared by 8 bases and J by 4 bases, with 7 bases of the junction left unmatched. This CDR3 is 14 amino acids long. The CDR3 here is CASGRQGAGTEAFF. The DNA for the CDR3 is TGTGCCAGTGGAAGACAGGGGGCGGGCACTGAAGCTTTCTTT. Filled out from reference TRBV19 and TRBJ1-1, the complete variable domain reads DGGITQSPKYLFRKEGQNVTLSCEQNLNHDAMYWYRQDPGQGLRLIYYSQIVNDFQKGDIAEGYSVSREKKESFPLTVTSAQKNPTAFYLCASGRQGAGTEAFFGQGTRLTVV.

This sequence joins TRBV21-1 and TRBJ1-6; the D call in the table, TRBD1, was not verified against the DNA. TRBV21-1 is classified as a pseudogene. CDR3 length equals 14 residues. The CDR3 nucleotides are TGTGCCAGCACCACCGGGACAGTAAATTCACCCCTCCACTTT. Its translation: CASTTGTVNSPLHF.

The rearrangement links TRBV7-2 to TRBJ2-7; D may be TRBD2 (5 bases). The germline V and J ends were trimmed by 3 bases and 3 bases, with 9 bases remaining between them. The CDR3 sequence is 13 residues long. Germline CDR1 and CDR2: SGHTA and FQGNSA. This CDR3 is CASSFRRGYEQYF. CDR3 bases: TGTGCCAGCAGCTTCCGTCGGGGCTACGAGCAGTACTTC.

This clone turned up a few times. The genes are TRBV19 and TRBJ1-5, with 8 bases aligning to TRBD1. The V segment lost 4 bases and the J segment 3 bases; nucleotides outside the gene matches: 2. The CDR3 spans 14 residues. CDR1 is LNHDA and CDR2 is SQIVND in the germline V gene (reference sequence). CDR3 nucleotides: TGTGCCAGTAGTAAGACAGGGGTCAATCAGCCCCAGCATTTT. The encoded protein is CASSKTGVNQPQHF. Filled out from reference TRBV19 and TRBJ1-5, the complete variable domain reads DGGITQSPKYLFRKEGQNVTLSCEQNLNHDAMYWYRQDPGQGLRLIYYSQIVNDFQKGDIAEGYSVSREKKESFPLTVTSAQKNPTAFYLCASSKTGVNQPQHFGDGTRLSIL.

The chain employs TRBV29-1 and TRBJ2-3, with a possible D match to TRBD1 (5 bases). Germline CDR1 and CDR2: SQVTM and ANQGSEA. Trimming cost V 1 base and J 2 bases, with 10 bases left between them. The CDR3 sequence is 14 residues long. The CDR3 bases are TGCAGCGTTGAAGGGAAAGGGGTCACAGATACGCAGTATTTT. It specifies CSVEGKGVTDTQYF.

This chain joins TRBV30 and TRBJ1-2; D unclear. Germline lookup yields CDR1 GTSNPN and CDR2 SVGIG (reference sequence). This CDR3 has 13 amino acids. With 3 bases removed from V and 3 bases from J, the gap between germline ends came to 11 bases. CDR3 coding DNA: TGTGCCTGGAGCAAAACAGAGTACTATGGCTACACCTTC. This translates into CAWSKTEYYGYTF.

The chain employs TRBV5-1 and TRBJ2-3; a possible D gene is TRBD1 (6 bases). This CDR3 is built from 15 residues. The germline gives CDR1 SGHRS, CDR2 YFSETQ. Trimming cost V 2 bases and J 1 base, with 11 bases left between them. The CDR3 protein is CASSFSDSRTDTQYF. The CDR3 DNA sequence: TGCGCCAGCAGCTTTTCGGACAGCCGCACAGATACGCAGTATTTT.

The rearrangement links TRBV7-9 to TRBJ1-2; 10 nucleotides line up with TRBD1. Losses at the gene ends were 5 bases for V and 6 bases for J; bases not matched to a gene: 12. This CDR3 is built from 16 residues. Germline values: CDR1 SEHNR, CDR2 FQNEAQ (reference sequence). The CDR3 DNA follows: TGTGCCAGCAGCGCGCCGCTAGACAGGGGGCCGCATGGCTACACCTTC. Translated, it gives CASSAPLDRGPHGYTF.

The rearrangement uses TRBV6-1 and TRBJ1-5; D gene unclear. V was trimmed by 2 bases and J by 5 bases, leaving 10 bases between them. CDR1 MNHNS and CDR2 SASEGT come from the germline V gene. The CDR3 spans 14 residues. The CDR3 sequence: CASSEFWGDQPQHF. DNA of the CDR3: TGTGCCAGCAGTGAATTCTGGGGTGATCAGCCCCAGCATTTT.

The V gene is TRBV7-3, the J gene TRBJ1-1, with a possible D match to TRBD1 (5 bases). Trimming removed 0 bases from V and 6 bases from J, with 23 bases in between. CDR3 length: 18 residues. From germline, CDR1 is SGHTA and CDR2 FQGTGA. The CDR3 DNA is TGTGCCAGCAGCTTAACGTCCCCGACGAGCCAATGGGGCGCTGAAGCTTTCTTT. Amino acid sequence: CASSLTSPTSQWGAEAFF.

For the CDR3, the DNA is TGTGCCAGCAGCTTAGGGAGCGGCGGACAGGGGTGGCAAGAGACCCAGTACTTC. Translated, it gives CASSLGSGGQGWQETQYF. The genes are TRBV7-2 and TRBJ2-5, with 9 bases lining up with TRBD1. Looked up from germline, CDR1 is SGHTA and CDR2 is FQGNSA. J gave up 2 bases and V 1 base, and 11 bases lay outside the gene matches. This CDR3 region has 18 residues.

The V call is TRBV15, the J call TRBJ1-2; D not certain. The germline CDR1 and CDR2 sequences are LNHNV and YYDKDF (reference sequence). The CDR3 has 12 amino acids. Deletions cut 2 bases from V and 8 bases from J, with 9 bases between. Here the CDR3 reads CATSRQMRGYTF. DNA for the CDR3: TGTGCCACCAGCAGACAAATGAGGGGCTACACCTTC.

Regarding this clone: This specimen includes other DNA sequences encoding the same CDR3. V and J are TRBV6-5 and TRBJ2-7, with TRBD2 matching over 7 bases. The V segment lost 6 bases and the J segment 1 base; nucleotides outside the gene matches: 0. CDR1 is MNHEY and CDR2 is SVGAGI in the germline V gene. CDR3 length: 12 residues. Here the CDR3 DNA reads TGTGCCAGCAGGGGGGGGTCCTACGAGCAGTACTTC. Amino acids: CASRGGSYEQYF.

The CDR3 sequence is CASSRSTGTTYGYTF. CDR3 bases: TGTGCCAGCAGTCGATCGACCGGGACTACCTATGGCTACACCTTC. The chain couples TRBV27 to TRBJ1-2; D is possibly TRBD1 (5 bases). Germline loops: CDR1 MNHEY, CDR2 SMNVEV (reference sequence). Trimming took off 5 bases at V and 4 bases at J, with 17 bases between the two ends. This CDR3 has 15 residues.

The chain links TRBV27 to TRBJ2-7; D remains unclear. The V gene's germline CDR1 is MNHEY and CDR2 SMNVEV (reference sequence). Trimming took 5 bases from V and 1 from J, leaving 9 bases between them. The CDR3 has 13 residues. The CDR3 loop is CASSATISYEQYF. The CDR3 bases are TGTGCCAGCAGTGCGACAATTTCCTACGAGCAGTACTTC.